This T cell receptor (beta chain) was sequenced in a study of CD8+ T cells in alopecia areata. Study observations and caveats: In patients, TCRs were shared less clearly than in mice, and HLA may possibly be involved. Normal skin's resident alphabeta T cells are also sequenced in scalp samples. Higher clonality and more expanded CD8+ clones appeared in lesional than normal scalp.

PBMCs, the starting material, were the source of sorted CD4+ and CD8+ T cells. Worth noting for this clone: Its specificity is not known.

As the sequencing template, cDNA was produced by extracting RNA and reverse transcribing it. Generated by immunoSEQ multiplex PCR, the TCRdb table keeps only in-frame clones and is missing some. The sample contains around 97,000 clones, roughly 50% of which appear only once. The TCR originated in a human donor in good health. Material for sequencing was CD4+ T cells sorted from blood.

CDR3 DNA: TGTGCCAGCAGCTTTGCTGCGGGGGGGCGGGAGACCCAGTACTTC. This encodes CASSFAAGGRETQYF. The chain has TRBV7-2 and TRBJ2-5, with 9 bases that match TRBD2. Germline trimming cut 3 bases from V and 5 bases from J; bases unmatched to any gene: 7. Per germline, CDR1 SGHTA and CDR2 FQGNSA. CDR3 length: 15 amino acids. The full variable domain, its missing parts supplied by reference TRBV7-2 and TRBJ2-5, is GAGVSQSPSNKVTEKGKDVELRCDPISGHTALYWYRQSLGQGLEFLIYFQGNSAPDKSGLPSDRFSAERTGGSVSTLTIQRTQQEDSAVYLCASSFAAGGRETQYFGPGTRLLVL.